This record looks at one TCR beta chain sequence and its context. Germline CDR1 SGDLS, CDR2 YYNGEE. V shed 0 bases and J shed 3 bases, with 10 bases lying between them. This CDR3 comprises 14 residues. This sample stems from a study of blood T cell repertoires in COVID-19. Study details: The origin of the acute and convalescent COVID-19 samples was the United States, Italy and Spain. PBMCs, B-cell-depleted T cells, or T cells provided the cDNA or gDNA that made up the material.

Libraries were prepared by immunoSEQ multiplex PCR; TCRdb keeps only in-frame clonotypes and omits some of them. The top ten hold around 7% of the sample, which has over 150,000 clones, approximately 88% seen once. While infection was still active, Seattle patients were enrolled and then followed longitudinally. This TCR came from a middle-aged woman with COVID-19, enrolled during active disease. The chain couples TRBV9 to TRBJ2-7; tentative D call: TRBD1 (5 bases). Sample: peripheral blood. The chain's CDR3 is CASSVAGQGYEQYF. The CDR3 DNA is TGTGCCAGCAGCGTAGCTGGGCAGGGCTACGAGCAGTACTTC.